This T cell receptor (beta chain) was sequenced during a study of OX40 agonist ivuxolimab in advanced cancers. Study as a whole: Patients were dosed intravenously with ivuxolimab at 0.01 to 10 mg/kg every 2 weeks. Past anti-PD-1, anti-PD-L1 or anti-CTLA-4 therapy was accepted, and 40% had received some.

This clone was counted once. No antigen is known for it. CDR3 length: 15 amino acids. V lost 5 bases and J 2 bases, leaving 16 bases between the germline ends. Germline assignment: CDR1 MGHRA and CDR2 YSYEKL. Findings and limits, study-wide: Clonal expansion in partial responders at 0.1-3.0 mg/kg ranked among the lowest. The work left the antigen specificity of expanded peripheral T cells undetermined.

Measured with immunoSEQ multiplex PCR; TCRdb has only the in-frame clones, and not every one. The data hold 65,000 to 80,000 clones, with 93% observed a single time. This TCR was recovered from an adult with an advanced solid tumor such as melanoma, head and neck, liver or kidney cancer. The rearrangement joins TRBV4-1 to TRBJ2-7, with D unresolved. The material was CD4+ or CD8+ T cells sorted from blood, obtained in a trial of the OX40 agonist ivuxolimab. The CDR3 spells CASSSQLALTYEQYF. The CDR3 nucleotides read TGCGCCAGCAGCTCTCAATTGGCCCTAACCTACGAGCAGTACTTC.